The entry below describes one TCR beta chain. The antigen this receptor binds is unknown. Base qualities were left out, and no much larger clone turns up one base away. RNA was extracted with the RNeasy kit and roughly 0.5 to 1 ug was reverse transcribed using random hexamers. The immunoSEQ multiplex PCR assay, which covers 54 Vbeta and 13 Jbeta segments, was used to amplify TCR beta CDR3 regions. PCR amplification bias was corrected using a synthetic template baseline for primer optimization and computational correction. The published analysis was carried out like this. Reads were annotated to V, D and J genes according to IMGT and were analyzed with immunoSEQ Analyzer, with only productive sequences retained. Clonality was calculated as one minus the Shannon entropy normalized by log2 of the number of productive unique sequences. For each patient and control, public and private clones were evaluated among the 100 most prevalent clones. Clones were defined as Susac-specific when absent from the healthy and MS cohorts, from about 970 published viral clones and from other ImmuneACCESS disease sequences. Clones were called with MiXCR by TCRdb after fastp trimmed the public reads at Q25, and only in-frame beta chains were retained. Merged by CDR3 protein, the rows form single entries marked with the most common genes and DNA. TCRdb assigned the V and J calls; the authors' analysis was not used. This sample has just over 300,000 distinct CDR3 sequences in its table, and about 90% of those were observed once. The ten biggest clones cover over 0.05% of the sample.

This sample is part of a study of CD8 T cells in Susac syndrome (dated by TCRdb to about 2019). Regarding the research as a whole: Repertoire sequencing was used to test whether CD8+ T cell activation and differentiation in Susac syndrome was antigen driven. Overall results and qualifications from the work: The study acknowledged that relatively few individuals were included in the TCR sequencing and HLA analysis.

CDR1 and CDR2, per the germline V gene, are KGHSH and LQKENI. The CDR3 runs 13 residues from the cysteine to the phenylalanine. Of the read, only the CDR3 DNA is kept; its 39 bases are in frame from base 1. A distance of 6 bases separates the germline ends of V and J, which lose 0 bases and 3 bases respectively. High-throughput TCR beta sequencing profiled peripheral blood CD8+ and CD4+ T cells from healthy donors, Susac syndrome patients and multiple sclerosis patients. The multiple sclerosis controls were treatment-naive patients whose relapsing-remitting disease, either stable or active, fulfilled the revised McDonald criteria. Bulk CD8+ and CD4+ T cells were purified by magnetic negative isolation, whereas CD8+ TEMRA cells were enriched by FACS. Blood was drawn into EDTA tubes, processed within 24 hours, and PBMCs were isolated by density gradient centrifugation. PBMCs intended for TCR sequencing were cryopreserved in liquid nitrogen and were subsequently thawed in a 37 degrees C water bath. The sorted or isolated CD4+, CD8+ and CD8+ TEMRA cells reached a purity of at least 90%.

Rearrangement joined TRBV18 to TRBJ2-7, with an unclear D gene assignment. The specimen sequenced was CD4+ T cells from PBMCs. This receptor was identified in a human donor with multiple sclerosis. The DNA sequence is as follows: TGTGCCAGCTCACCACCGGCGAACTACGAGCAGTACTTC. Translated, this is CASSPPANYEQYF. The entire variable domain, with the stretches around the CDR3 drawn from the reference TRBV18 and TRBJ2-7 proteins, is NAGVMQNPRHLVRRRGQEARLRCSPMKGHSHVYWYRQLPEEGLKFMVYLQKENIIDESGMPKERFSAEFPKEGPSILRIQQVVRGDSAAYFCASSPPANYEQYFGPGTRLTVT.